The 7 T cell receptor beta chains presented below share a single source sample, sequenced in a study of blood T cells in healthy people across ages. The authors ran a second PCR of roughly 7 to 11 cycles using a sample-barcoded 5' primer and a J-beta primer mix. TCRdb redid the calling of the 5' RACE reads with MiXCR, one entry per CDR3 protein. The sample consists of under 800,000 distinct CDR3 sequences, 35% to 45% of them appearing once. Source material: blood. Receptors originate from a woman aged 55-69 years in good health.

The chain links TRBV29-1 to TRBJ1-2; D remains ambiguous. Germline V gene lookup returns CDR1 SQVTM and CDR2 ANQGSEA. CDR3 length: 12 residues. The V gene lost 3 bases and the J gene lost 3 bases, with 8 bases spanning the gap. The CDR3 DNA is TGCAGCGTTGATGGGTACTACTATGGCTACACCTTC. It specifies CSVDGYYYGYTF. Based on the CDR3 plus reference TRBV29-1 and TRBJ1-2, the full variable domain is SAVISQKPSRDICQRGTSLTIQCQVDSQVTMMFWYRQQPGQSLTLIATANQGSEATYESGFVIDKFPISRPNLTFSTLTVSNMSPEDSSIYLCSVDGYYYGYTFGSGTRLTVV.

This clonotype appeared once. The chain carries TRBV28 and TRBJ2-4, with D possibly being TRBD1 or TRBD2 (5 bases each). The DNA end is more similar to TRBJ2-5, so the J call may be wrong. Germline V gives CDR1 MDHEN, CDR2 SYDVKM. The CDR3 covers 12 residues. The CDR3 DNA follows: TGTGCCAGCAGTTTAGAGGGACGGACCCAGTACTTC. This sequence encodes CASSLEGRTQYF.

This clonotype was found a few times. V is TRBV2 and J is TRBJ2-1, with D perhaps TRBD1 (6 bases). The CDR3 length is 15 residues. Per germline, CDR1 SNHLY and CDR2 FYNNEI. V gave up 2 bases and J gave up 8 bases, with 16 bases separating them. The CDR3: CASSENPTGFDEQFF. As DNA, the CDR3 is TGTGCCAGCAGTGAAAATCCGACAGGCTTTGATGAGCAGTTCTTC.

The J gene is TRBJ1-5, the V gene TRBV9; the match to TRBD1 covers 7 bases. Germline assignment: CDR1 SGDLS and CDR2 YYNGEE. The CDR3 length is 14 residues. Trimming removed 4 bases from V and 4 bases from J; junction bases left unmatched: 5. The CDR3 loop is CASSTRGINQPQHF. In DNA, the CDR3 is TGTGCCAGCAGCACCAGGGGGATTAATCAGCCCCAGCATTTT. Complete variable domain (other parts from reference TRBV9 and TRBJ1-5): DSGVTQTPKHLITATGQRVTLRCSPRSGDLSVYWYQQSLDQGLQFLIQYYNGEERAKGNILERFSAQQFPDLHSELNLSSLELGDSALYFCASSTRGINQPQHFGDGTRLSIL.

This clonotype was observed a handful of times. CDR3 DNA sequence: TGTGCCAGCAGCCAAGGACTAGCGGGAGCTGGGGCCAACGTCCTGACTTTC. Its translation: CASSQGLAGAGANVLTF. V usage is TRBV3-1 and J usage is TRBJ2-6; 12 bases match TRBD2. V lost 1 base and J lost 2; bases outside the gene matches: 0. The CDR3 sequence is 17 residues long. Germline-derived CDR1 and CDR2 are LGHDT and YNNKEL (reference sequence).

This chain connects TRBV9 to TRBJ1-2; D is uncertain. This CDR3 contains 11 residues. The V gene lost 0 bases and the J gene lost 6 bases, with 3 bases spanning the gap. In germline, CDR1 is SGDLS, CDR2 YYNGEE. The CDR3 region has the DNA TGTGCCAGCAGCGTAGCTGATGGCTACACCTTC. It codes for CASSVADGYTF.

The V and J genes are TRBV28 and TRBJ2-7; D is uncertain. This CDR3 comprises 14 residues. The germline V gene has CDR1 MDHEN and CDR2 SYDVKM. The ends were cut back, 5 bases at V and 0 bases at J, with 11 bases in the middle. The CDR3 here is CASSPYLNSYEQYF. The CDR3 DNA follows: TGTGCCAGCAGTCCCTACCTGAACTCCTACGAGCAGTACTTC.